The 7 T cell receptor beta chains listed next were all sequenced from one sample in a study of siplizumab effects on memory and regulatory T cells. TCRdb's copy holds only in-frame clones and misses some; the assay was immunoSEQ multiplex PCR. This table holds around 100,000 clones, more than 90% found once. Sequenced material: CD4+ T cells sorted from blood. These receptors originate from a human donor in good health.

The rearrangement joins TRBV11-2 to TRBJ1-3, with D unclear. The germline gives CDR1 SGHAT, CDR2 FQNNGV. Trimming took off 0 bases at V and 4 bases at J, with 10 bases between the two ends. This CDR3 is built from 15 residues. The CDR3 is CASSLERAWGNTIYF. The CDR3 coding sequence is TGTGCCAGCAGCTTAGAACGGGCATGGGGAAACACCATATATTTT.

The DNA of the CDR3 is TGTGCCAGCAGCCACGGACAGCTCAATCAGCCCCAGCATTTT. As protein: CASSHGQLNQPQHF. This sequence joins TRBV6-1 and TRBJ1-5, with a tentative D call TRBD1 (6 bases). The CDR3 spans 14 residues. V was clipped by 6 bases and J by 3 bases, with 12 bases between them. In germline, CDR1 is MNHNS, CDR2 SASEGT.

This clone was recorded once. J is TRBJ1-5 and V is TRBV2; 8 positions match TRBD1. The CDR3 runs 14 residues. Germline loops: CDR1 SNHLY, CDR2 FYNNEI. Trimming took 2 bases from V and 5 from J; bases not matched to a gene: 2. The CDR3 bases are TGTGCCAGCAGTGAACAGGGGGCCCATCAGCCCCAGCATTTT. Its protein is CASSEQGAHQPQHF.

The CDR3 DNA sequence: TGTGCCAGCAGTCCAACGGGACAGGGGGTTTATCAGCCCCAGCATTTT. Protein: CASSPTGQGVYQPQHF. This chain joins TRBV27 and TRBJ1-5; 11 bases line up with TRBD1. This CDR3 spans 16 amino acids. Germline loops: CDR1 MNHEY, CDR2 SMNVEV (reference sequence). V lost 5 bases and J lost 5; bases outside the gene matches: 8.

The rearrangement links TRBV7-9 to TRBJ2-6; 9 nucleotides line up with TRBD1. Germline V CDR1 and CDR2: SEHNR, FQNEAQ (reference sequence). The V segment lost 5 bases and the J segment 0 bases; nucleotides outside the gene matches: 5. The CDR3 is made up of 17 amino acids. This CDR3 is CASSTGQGDSGANVLTF. CDR3 sequence (DNA): TGTGCCAGCAGCACGGGACAGGGAGACTCTGGGGCCAACGTCCTGACTTTC.

This clone appeared a single time. The rearrangement joins TRBV18 to TRBJ1-4, with a weak D call TRBD1 (6 bases). CDR1 and CDR2 (germline): KGHSH, LQKENI. This CDR3 contains 15 residues. V lost 3 bases to trimming and J lost 4 bases, with 12 bases between them. CDR3 sequence (DNA): TGTGCCAGCTCACCTCAACAGGGATATAATGAAAAACTGTTTTTT. Residues: CASSPQQGYNEKLFF.

The V and J genes are TRBV5-1 and TRBJ2-1; 9 bases fit TRBD1. Trimming took 6 bases from V and 12 from J; bases not matched to a gene: 16. The CDR3 contains 15 residues. CDR1 is SGHRS and CDR2 is YFSETQ in the germline V gene. CDR3 in amino acids: CASTRLGQGIELQFF. CDR3 sequence (DNA): TGCGCCAGCACTAGGTTGGGACAGGGAATTGAATTGCAGTTCTTC.